These 7 T cell receptor beta chains were sequenced from one sample in a study of Ad26.COV2.S vaccination and SARS-CoV-2 variants. Libraries were prepared by immunoSEQ multiplex PCR; TCRdb keeps only in-frame clonotypes and omits some of them. The data hold roughly 320,000 clones, with more than 70% observed a single time. Stated treatment: 15 to 20 received Ad26.COV2.S at low or high dose, single or two shots; about 5 received placebo; per-sample allocation not given. Collection of samples fell on day 63 after the first vaccine or placebo injection. This specimen consisted of peripheral blood, obtained in a trial of Ad26.COV2.S vaccine versus placebo. These TCRs come from a person aged 18 to 59 who received the Ad26.COV2.S COVID-19 vaccine or a placebo.

This chain's CDR3 is CASSAREIGNSPLHF. As DNA, the CDR3 is TGTGCCAGCAGCGCGAGGGAAATCGGTAATTCACCCCTCCACTTT. V and J are TRBV6-5 and TRBJ1-6, with D unclear. The V end lost 6 bases, the J end lost 6 bases, and 15 bases lay between the germline ends. The CDR3 extends over 15 amino acids. The V gene's germline CDR1 is MNHEY and CDR2 SVGAGI.

About this clone: Other DNA sequences in the same sample also yield this CDR3. CDR3 in amino acids: CASSLGRDYGYTF. CDR3 nucleotide sequence: TGCGCCAGCAGCTTGGGCAGGGACTATGGCTACACCTTC. The V call is TRBV5-1, the J call TRBJ1-2, with D perhaps matching TRBD1 (5 bases). Germline CDR1 is SGHRS and CDR2 is YFSETQ. Trimming removed 0 bases at V and 3 bases at J, with 6 bases between. The CDR3 covers 13 residues.

The chain couples TRBV7-6 to TRBJ1-5, with 9 bases that match TRBD1. CDR1 is SGHVS, CDR2 FNYEAQ, per germline. V lost 5 bases and J lost 7; bases outside the gene matches: 0. This CDR3 spans 12 amino acids. The CDR3 DNA sequence: TGTGCCAGCAGCGGACAGGGGCAGCCCCAGCATTTT. This translates into CASSGQGQPQHF. Full variable domain (missing parts from reference TRBV7-6 and TRBJ1-5): GAGVSQSPRYKVTKRGQDVALRCDPISGHVSLYWYRQALGQGPEFLTYFNYEAQQDKSGLPNDRFSAERPEGSISTLTIQRTEQRDSAMYRCASSGQGQPQHFGDGTRLSIL.

Only one count was recorded for this clone. The V and J genes are TRBV29-1 and TRBJ2-6, with D uncertain. Germline CDR1 SQVTM, CDR2 ANQGSEA. With 3 bases removed from V and 1 base from J, the gap between germline ends came to 4 bases. CDR3 length: 13 amino acids. CDR3 sequence: CSVEGSGANVLTF. In DNA, the CDR3 is TGCAGCGTTGAGGGTTCTGGGGCCAACGTCCTGACTTTC.

The V gene is TRBV4-1, the J gene TRBJ1-3; D remains ambiguous. This CDR3 has 15 residues. V lost 0 bases to trimming and J lost 1 base, with 7 bases between them. Germline V gene data show CDR1 as MGHRA and CDR2 as YSYEKL. The CDR3 sequence: CASSQERVSGNTIYF. The CDR3 DNA sequence: TGCGCCAGCAGCCAAGAAAGGGTATCTGGAAACACCATATATTTT.

As regards this clone: At the DNA level, this CDR3 is encoded by other sequences in the same sample as well. The rearrangement uses TRBV4-3 and TRBJ1-2; D is unclear. Germline values: CDR1 LGHNA, CDR2 YSLEER. The CDR3 is 12 amino acids. Trimming took off 0 bases at V and 4 bases at J, with 3 bases between the two ends. CDR3 in DNA: TGCGCCAGCAGCCAAGATAGCTATGGCTACACCTTC. Its protein is CASSQDSYGYTF.

The CDR3 protein is CASSEVRVTEAFF. Written as DNA, the CDR3 is TGTGCCAGCAGTGAGGTCAGGGTCACTGAAGCTTTCTTT. The chain couples TRBV6-2 or TRBV6-3 to TRBJ1-1, with D tentatively TRBD1 (5 bases). Trimming took off 5 bases at V and 4 bases at J, with 11 bases between the two ends. CDR1 is MNHEY and CDR2 is SVGEGT in the germline V gene. The CDR3 runs 13 residues.